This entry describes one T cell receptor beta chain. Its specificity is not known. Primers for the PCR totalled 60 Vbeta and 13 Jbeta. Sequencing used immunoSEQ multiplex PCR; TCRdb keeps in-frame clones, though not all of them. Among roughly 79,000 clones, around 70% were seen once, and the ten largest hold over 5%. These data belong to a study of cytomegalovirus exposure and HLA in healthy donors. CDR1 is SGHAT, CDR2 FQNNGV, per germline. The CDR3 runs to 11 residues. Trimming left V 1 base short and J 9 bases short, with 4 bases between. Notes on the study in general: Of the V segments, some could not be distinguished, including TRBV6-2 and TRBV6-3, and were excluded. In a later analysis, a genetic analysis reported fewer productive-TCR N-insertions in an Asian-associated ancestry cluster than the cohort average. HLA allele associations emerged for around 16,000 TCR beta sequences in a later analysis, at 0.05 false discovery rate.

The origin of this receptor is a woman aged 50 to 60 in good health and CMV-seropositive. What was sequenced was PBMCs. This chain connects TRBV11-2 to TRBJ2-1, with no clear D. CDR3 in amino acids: CASSLAFEQFF. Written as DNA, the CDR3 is TGTGCCAGCAGCTTAGCGTTTGAGCAGTTCTTC.